This T cell receptor (beta chain) is from a study of Ad26.COV2.S vaccination and SARS-CoV-2 variants. As for the study in general: Ad26.COV2.S given intramuscularly, once or twice 56 days apart.

Described treatment: some 19 received Ad26.COV2.S at low or high dose, single or two shots; a few received placebo; per-sample allocation not given. Sampling was performed 63 days after the first vaccine or placebo injection. The sample came from a Boston adult aged 18-55 years. This clone was seen a single time. Only in-frame clones appear in the TCRdb table, and some are missing; sequencing was by immunoSEQ multiplex PCR. The sample holds 440,000 or so clones, roughly 87% seen once. The TCR comes from a person between 18 and 65 years old who received the Ad26.COV2.S COVID-19 vaccine or a placebo. The sequenced sample was peripheral blood, obtained in a trial of Ad26.COV2.S vaccine versus placebo.

The DNA for the CDR3 is TGTGCCAGCAGTTACGGAACAAGGAACACTGAAGCTTTCTTT. Its translation is CASSYGTRNTEAFF. The chain combines TRBV28 with TRBJ1-1; no firm D call. V lost 4 bases, J lost 1 base, and 10 bases lay in between. This CDR3 contains 14 residues. Germline V gives CDR1 MDHEN, CDR2 SYDVKM.